This TCR beta chain is from a study of beta chain features in type 1 diabetes. Study findings and constraints: A moderate, significant TCRB CDR3 shortening appeared in type 1 diabetes across four CD4+ subsets.

Central memory, naive, regulatory and stem cell-like memory CD4+ cells were sorted by CD45RO/CCR7/CD25/CD127/CD95/CD27. Sequenced material consisted of expressed TCRB transcripts (all of the isolated RNA was reverse transcribed). Mean read depth for naive, central memory and regulatory T cell samples was about 3.4 million reads. Measured with immunoSEQ multiplex PCR; TCRdb has only the in-frame clones, and not every one. The table lists roughly 400,000 clones, over 12% of them singletons. This clone turned up a few times. Its cognate antigen is unknown. V was pared by 5 bases and J by 9 bases, with 17 bases between. CDR1 and CDR2 from the germline V gene are SGHAT and FQNNGV. The CDR3 loop spans 14 amino acids.

The sequence came from a woman between 18 and 29 years old in good health. V gene TRBV11-2 combines with J gene TRBJ2-1, with a tentative D call TRBD1 (6 bases). Sequencing was carried out using naive CD4+ T cells from blood. CDR3 sequence reads: CASSARTVVGEQFF. The DNA for the CDR3 is TGTGCCAGCAGCGCCCGGACAGTAGTTGGTGAGCAGTTCTTC.